Described below is a single T cell receptor (beta chain) sequence and its context. Described time point: baseline, week 1 (first vaccination visit). Documented treatment: pre-vaccination baseline after standard-of-care therapy. The sample comes from a study of a mutant IDH1 vaccine in newly diagnosed glioma. Study-level background: Earlier therapy was either radiotherapy, temozolomide, or both, and most got both.

Method: immunoSEQ multiplex PCR; TCRdb's copy keeps in-frame clones and lacks some. The repertoire holds 92,000 or so clones, with approximately 80% as singletons. The V gene's germline CDR1 is SNHLY and CDR2 FYNNEI. Trimming took 3 bases from V and 6 from J, leaving 9 bases between them. The CDR3 loop spans 12 amino acids. The TCR comes from a man between 35 and 55 years old with glioma. Some clones in this sample may be carry-over from other donors' samples. Source: PBMCs, taken from a glioma patient treated with radiotherapy, temozolomide or both. The rearrangement uses TRBV2 and TRBJ2-7; D perhaps matches TRBD1 (6 bases). The CDR3 sequence: CASSDQGPEQYF. In nucleotides, the CDR3 is TGTGCCAGCAGTGACCAGGGGCCCGAGCAGTACTTC.